The rows below give T cell receptor beta chains drawn from one sample of a study of Graves' ophthalmopathy and Graves' hyperthyroidism. TCRdb recomputed calls from the multiplex PCR reads with MiXCR, one row per CDR3 protein. The sample yields about 550,000 distinct CDR3 sequences, less than 45% seen once. The sequenced material came from peripheral blood or thyroid tissue (not recorded which). These receptors were collected from an adult man with Graves' hyperthyroidism. Each CDR3 is given with its conserved first and last residue. The order of the fields is J gene, D gene, V gene, clone size, CDR3 protein, CDR3 DNA. D genes are given only for firm matches. Part of the rows lack a size; the others show once, few, many or a class for expanded clones.

J gene: TRBJ2-7; D gene: NA; V gene: TRBV12-3/TRBV12-4; clone size: many; CDR3 protein: CASSPPAGLYEQYF; CDR3 DNA: TGTGCCAGCAGCCCCCCGGCGGGACTGTACGAGCAGTACTTC
J gene: TRBJ1-2; D gene: TRBD1; V gene: TRBV19; clone size: many; CDR3 protein: CASSISAGTGVNYGYTF; CDR3 DNA: TGTGCCAGTAGTATTTCAGCCGGGACAGGGGTTAACTATGGCTACACCTTC
J gene: TRBJ1-5; D gene: TRBD1; V gene: TRBV2; clone size: NA; CDR3 protein: CASSTDRGPLQPQHF; CDR3 DNA: TGTGCCAGCAGTACCGACAGGGGGCCTCTTCAGCCCCAGCATTTT
J gene: TRBJ1-2; D gene: NA; V gene: TRBV3-1; clone size: NA; CDR3 protein: CASSQGDYYGYTF; CDR3 DNA: TGTGCCAGCAGCCAAGGTGACTACTATGGCTACACCTTC
J gene: TRBJ1-2; D gene: NA; V gene: TRBV20-1; clone size: many; CDR3 protein: CSMTSNYGYTF; CDR3 DNA: TGCAGTATGACAAGTAACTATGGCTACACCTTC
J gene: TRBJ1-1; D gene: NA; V gene: TRBV2; clone size: many; CDR3 protein: CATARNIPEAFF; CDR3 DNA: TGTGCCACCGCCAGGAATATCCCTGAAGCTTTCTTT
J gene: TRBJ1-2; D gene: NA; V gene: TRBV24-1; clone size: NA; CDR3 protein: CATDSSYGYTF; CDR3 DNA: TGTGCCACGGACAGTAGCTATGGCTACACCTTC
J gene: TRBJ2-7; D gene: TRBD2; V gene: TRBV29-1; clone size: few; CDR3 protein: CSAVPGLAGNEQYF; CDR3 DNA: TGCAGCGCCGTTCCGGGACTAGCGGGGAATGAGCAGTACTTC
J gene: TRBJ2-1; D gene: NA; V gene: TRBV2; clone size: NA; CDR3 protein: CASSDQAYNEQFF; CDR3 DNA: TGTGCCAGCAGTGATCAGGCCTACAATGAGCAGTTCTTC
J gene: TRBJ1-4; D gene: TRBD1; V gene: TRBV24-1; clone size: NA; CDR3 protein: CATSYSGTGSEKLFF; CDR3 DNA: TGTGCCACCAGTTACTCCGGGACAGGATCTGAAAAACTGTTTTTT
J gene: TRBJ2-7; D gene: TRBD2; V gene: TRBV20-1; clone size: many; CDR3 protein: CSARDGIAGTYEQYF; CDR3 DNA: TGCAGTGCTAGAGACGGGATAGCGGGAACCTACGAGCAGTACTTC
J gene: TRBJ2-5; D gene: NA; V gene: TRBV2; clone size: NA; CDR3 protein: CASSAREDDAETQYF; CDR3 DNA: TGTGCCAGCAGTGCTAGAGAGGACGACGCAGAGACCCAGTACTTC
J gene: TRBJ2-5; D gene: TRBD2; V gene: TRBV20-1; clone size: many; CDR3 protein: CSARTSGRTHQETQYF; CDR3 DNA: TGCAGTGCCCGGACTAGCGGGAGAACTCACCAAGAGACCCAGTACTTC
J gene: TRBJ1-2; D gene: TRBD1; V gene: TRBV24-1; clone size: many; CDR3 protein: CATSDPGTGNGYTF; CDR3 DNA: TGTGCCACCAGTGACCCCGGGACAGGGAATGGCTACACCTTC
J gene: TRBJ2-7; D gene: NA; V gene: TRBV7-2; clone size: many; CDR3 protein: CASSLDSGGLTYEQYF; CDR3 DNA: TGTGCCAGCAGCTTAGATTCGGGGGGCCTAACCTACGAGCAGTACTTC
J gene: TRBJ1-5; D gene: NA; V gene: TRBV7-8; clone size: NA; CDR3 protein: CASSLEGGYNQPQHF; CDR3 DNA: TGTGCCAGCAGCTTAGAAGGGGGGTACAATCAGCCCCAGCATTTT
J gene: TRBJ1-1; D gene: NA; V gene: TRBV10-3; clone size: NA; CDR3 protein: CATREGSEAFF; CDR3 DNA: TGTGCCACCAGGGAGGGGTCTGAAGCTTTCTTT
J gene: TRBJ2-7; D gene: NA; V gene: TRBV29-1; clone size: once; CDR3 protein: CSVAGGVSYNEQYF; CDR3 DNA: TGCAGCGTGGCTGGAGGGGTCTCCTACAATGAGCAGTACTTC
J gene: TRBJ2-7; D gene: TRBD2; V gene: TRBV7-2; clone size: many; CDR3 protein: CASSFSSGSFEQYF; CDR3 DNA: TGTGCCAGCAGCTTCTCTAGCGGGAGTTTCGAGCAGTACTTC
J gene: TRBJ1-1; D gene: NA; V gene: TRBV2; clone size: once; CDR3 protein: CASSEWDGVGTEAFF; CDR3 DNA: TGTGCCAGCAGTGAATGGGACGGAGTGGGCACTGAAGCTTTCTTC
J gene: TRBJ2-7; D gene: NA; V gene: TRBV6-5; clone size: many; CDR3 protein: CASRGLGDEQYF; CDR3 DNA: TGTGCCAGCAGGGGACTTGGAGACGAGCAGTACTTC
J gene: TRBJ1-6; D gene: NA; V gene: TRBV4-1; clone size: few; CDR3 protein: CASSQDLGGDYNSPLHF; CDR3 DNA: TGCGCCAGCAGCCAAGATCTAGGGGGGGACTATAATTCACCCCTCCACTTT
J gene: TRBJ2-5; D gene: NA; V gene: TRBV2; clone size: many; CDR3 protein: CASTRTTSQETQYF; CDR3 DNA: TGTGCCAGCACCCGGACAACATCCCAAGAGACCCAGTACTTC
J gene: TRBJ2-5; D gene: NA; V gene: TRBV2; clone size: NA; CDR3 protein: CASASGLGETQYF; CDR3 DNA: TGTGCCAGCGCGTCGGGCCTCGGAGAGACCCAGTACTTC
J gene: TRBJ1-1; D gene: TRBD1; V gene: TRBV7-7; clone size: many; CDR3 protein: CASSPSDGQGAEAFF; CDR3 DNA: TGTGCTAGCAGTCCTAGCGACGGACAGGGGGCTGAAGCTTTCTTT
J gene: TRBJ1-2; D gene: NA; V gene: TRBV7-9; clone size: NA; CDR3 protein: CAWRGVDYGYTF; CDR3 DNA: TGTGCCTGGCGGGGTGTGGACTATGGCTACACCTTC
J gene: TRBJ2-2; D gene: TRBD2; V gene: TRBV27; clone size: NA; CDR3 protein: CASSLAATPTGELFF; CDR3 DNA: TGTGCCAGCAGTCTAGCGGCTACCCCCACCGGGGAGCTGTTTTTT
J gene: TRBJ2-2; D gene: TRBD1; V gene: TRBV2; clone size: NA; CDR3 protein: CAWSEGDRYTGELFF; CDR3 DNA: TGTGCCTGGAGCGAAGGGGACAGATACACCGGGGAGCTGTTTTTT
J gene: TRBJ1-4; D gene: NA; V gene: TRBV19; clone size: many; CDR3 protein: CASSIDGNEKLFF; CDR3 DNA: TGTGCCAGTAGTATCGACGGTAATGAAAAACTGTTTTTT
J gene: TRBJ2-7; D gene: NA; V gene: TRBV20-1; clone size: many; CDR3 protein: CSASAPGQGGYEQYF; CDR3 DNA: TGCAGTGCTAGTGCGCCGGGCCAAGGAGGCTACGAGCAGTACTTC
J gene: TRBJ1-4; D gene: NA; V gene: TRBV20-1; clone size: many; CDR3 protein: CSARDNSRMGEKLFF; CDR3 DNA: TGCAGTGCTAGAGATAACAGCAGGATGGGGGAAAAACTGTTTTTT
J gene: TRBJ2-5; D gene: TRBD1; V gene: TRBV7-9; clone size: many; CDR3 protein: CASSREDRAYETQYF; CDR3 DNA: TGTGCCAGCAGCCGCGAAGACAGGGCCTATGAGACCCAGTACTTC
J gene: TRBJ1-1; D gene: NA; V gene: TRBV15; clone size: many; CDR3 protein: CATSSVTGFATEAFF; CDR3 DNA: TGTGCCACCAGCAGCGTTACAGGGTTTGCCACTGAAGCTTTCTTT
J gene: TRBJ2-2; D gene: NA; V gene: TRBV24-1; clone size: many; CDR3 protein: CATSDLGRAYGELFF; CDR3 DNA: TGTGCCACCAGTGATCTCGGCAGGGCTTACGGGGAGCTGTTTTTT
J gene: TRBJ1-2; D gene: NA; V gene: TRBV3-1; clone size: NA; CDR3 protein: CASSQAGAGYGYTF; CDR3 DNA: TGTGCCAGCAGCCAAGCGGGGGCAGGCTATGGCTACACCTTC
J gene: TRBJ1-2; D gene: NA; V gene: TRBV6-5; clone size: NA; CDR3 protein: CASSYSRISRGYTF; CDR3 DNA: TGTGCCAGCAGTTACTCCCGGATCTCAAGGGGCTACACCTTC
J gene: TRBJ2-7; D gene: TRBD1; V gene: TRBV10-3; clone size: NA; CDR3 protein: CAIRLGTENYEQYF; CDR3 DNA: TGTGCCATCAGGCTCGGGACAGAGAACTACGAGCAGTACTTC
J gene: TRBJ2-2; D gene: TRBD2; V gene: TRBV5-6; clone size: NA; CDR3 protein: CASSQLAGGRNTGELFF; CDR3 DNA: TGTGCCAGCAGCCAGCTAGCGGGGGGCCGGAACACCGGGGAGCTGTTTTTT
J gene: TRBJ2-1; D gene: TRBD2; V gene: TRBV7-2; clone size: few; CDR3 protein: CASSLITSGANEQFF; CDR3 DNA: TGTGCCAGCAGCTTAATAACTAGCGGGGCGAATGAGCAGTTCTTC
J gene: TRBJ1-1; D gene: NA; V gene: TRBV29-1; clone size: many; CDR3 protein: CSVEDLSEAFF; CDR3 DNA: TGCAGCGTTGAAGATTTGTCTGAAGCTTTCTTT
J gene: TRBJ1-6; D gene: TRBD1; V gene: TRBV5-1; clone size: many; CDR3 protein: CASSFTGVNSPLHF; CDR3 DNA: TGCGCCAGCAGCTTTACAGGGGTGAATTCACCCCTCCACTTT
J gene: TRBJ2-7; D gene: TRBD1; V gene: TRBV20-1; clone size: many; CDR3 protein: CSARDRGQGRYEQYF; CDR3 DNA: TGCAGTGCTAGAGATAGGGGACAGGGGAGGTACGAGCAGTACTTC
J gene: TRBJ1-2; D gene: NA; V gene: TRBV29-1; clone size: NA; CDR3 protein: CSASGLGETQYYGYTF; CDR3 DNA: TGCAGCGCGTCGGGCCTCGGAGAGACCCAGTACTATGGCTACACCTTC
J gene: TRBJ2-7; D gene: TRBD2; V gene: TRBV20-1; clone size: many; CDR3 protein: CSAQSPKTSPLEQYF; CDR3 DNA: TGCAGTGCACAGTCCCCCAAGACTAGCCCCTTGGAGCAGTACTTC
J gene: TRBJ2-7; D gene: NA; V gene: TRBV28; clone size: few; CDR3 protein: CASGGDGTVSYEQYF; CDR3 DNA: TGTGCCAGCGGCGGGGACGGGACAGTCTCCTACGAGCAGTACTTC
J gene: TRBJ1-5; D gene: NA; V gene: TRBV6-1; clone size: many; CDR3 protein: CASRGDLLNQPQHF; CDR3 DNA: TGTGCCAGCAGGGGGGACCTCCTGAATCAGCCCCAGCATTTT
J gene: TRBJ2-7; D gene: TRBD1; V gene: TRBV29-1; clone size: many; CDR3 protein: CSVYQGTGSYEQYF; CDR3 DNA: TGCAGCGTTTACCAGGGGACAGGTTCCTACGAGCAGTACTTC
J gene: TRBJ2-3; D gene: NA; V gene: TRBV29-1; clone size: NA; CDR3 protein: CSVVAPTRTDTQYF; CDR3 DNA: TGCAGCGTTGTGGCCCCGACCCGCACAGATACGCAGTATTTT
J gene: TRBJ1-3; D gene: NA; V gene: TRBV20-1; clone size: many; CDR3 protein: CSVLGNTIYF; CDR3 DNA: TGCAGTGTCCTAGGAAACACCATATATTTT
J gene: TRBJ2-3; D gene: NA; V gene: TRBV7-9; clone size: NA; CDR3 protein: CASSLEDHPTDTQYF; CDR3 DNA: TGTGCCAGCAGCTTAGAGGATCACCCCACAGATACGCAGTATTTT
J gene: TRBJ2-7; D gene: NA; V gene: TRBV7-9; clone size: many; CDR3 protein: CASSLGDLGSYEQYF; CDR3 DNA: TGTGCCAGCAGCTTAGGGGACTTGGGCTCCTACGAGCAGTACTTC
J gene: TRBJ2-3; D gene: NA; V gene: TRBV7-9; clone size: NA; CDR3 protein: CAGLNLSTDTQYF; CDR3 DNA: TGTGCCGGCTTAAATCTCTCCACAGATACGCAGTATTTT
J gene: TRBJ1-1; D gene: TRBD1; V gene: TRBV7-2; clone size: NA; CDR3 protein: CASSRNPGQANTEAFF; CDR3 DNA: TGTGCCAGCAGCCGTAACCCGGGACAGGCGAACACTGAAGCTTTCTTT